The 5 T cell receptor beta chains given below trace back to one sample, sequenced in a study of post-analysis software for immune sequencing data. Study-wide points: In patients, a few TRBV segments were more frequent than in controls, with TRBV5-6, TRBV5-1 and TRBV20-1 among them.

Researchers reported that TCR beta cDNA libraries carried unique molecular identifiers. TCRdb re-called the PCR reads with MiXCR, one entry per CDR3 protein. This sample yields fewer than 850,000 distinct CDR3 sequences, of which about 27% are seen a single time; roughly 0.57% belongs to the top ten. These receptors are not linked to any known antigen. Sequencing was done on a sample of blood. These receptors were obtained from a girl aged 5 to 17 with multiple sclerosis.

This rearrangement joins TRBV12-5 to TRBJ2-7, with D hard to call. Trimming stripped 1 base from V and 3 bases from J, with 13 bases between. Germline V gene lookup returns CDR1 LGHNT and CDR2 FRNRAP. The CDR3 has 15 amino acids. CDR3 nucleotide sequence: TGTGCTAGTGGTTTGGACCAGGACGGAGACTACGAGCAGTACTTC. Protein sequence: CASGLDQDGDYEQYF.

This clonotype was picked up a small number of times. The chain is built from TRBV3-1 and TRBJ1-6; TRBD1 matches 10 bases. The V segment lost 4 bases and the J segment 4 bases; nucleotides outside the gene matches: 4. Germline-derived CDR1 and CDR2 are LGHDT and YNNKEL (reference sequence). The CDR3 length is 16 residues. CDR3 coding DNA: TGTGCCAGCAGCCTACCGGGACAGGGGTATAATTCACCCCTCCACTTT. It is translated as CASSLPGQGYNSPLHF.

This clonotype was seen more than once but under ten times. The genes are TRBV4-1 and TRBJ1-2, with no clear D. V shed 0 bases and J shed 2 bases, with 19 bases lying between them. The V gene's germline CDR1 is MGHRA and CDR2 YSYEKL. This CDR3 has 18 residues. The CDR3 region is CASSQDPLGRALNYGYTF. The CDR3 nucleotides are TGCGCCAGCAGCCAAGACCCCCTCGGCAGAGCCTTAAACTATGGCTACACCTTC.

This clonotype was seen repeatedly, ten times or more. Here the CDR3 reads CATSETTAPYGYTF. CDR3 nucleotide sequence: TGTGCCACCAGTGAGACGACGGCGCCCTATGGCTACACCTTC. The V call is TRBV24-1, the J call TRBJ1-2; D is unclear. Trimming shortened V by 4 bases and J by 4 bases, and 12 bases separated the two germline ends. This CDR3 comprises 14 residues. Germline values: CDR1 KGHDR, CDR2 SFDVKD.

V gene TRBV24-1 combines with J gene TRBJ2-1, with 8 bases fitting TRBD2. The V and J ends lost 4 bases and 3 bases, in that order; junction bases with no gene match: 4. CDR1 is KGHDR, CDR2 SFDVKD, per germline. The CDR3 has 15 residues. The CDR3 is CATSDGGELYNEQFF. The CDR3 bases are TGTGCCACCAGTGACGGGGGGGAACTCTACAATGAGCAGTTCTTC.